These 28 T cell receptor beta chains were all obtained from the same sample, sequenced in a study of persistence of HIV-infected CD4 T cells. Sequencing used immunoSEQ version 4 in survey mode. Data came from immunoSEQ multiplex PCR; TCRdb stores just in-frame clones and leaves some out. The sample holds more than 35,000 clones, roughly 90% seen once. For these TCRs, the target antigens are not known. Anti-CD3/anti-CD28 beads served as a nonspecific positive control stimulus. Sorting of responding CD4+ T cells relied on upregulated CD40 ligand together with CD69. The sequencing here drew on CD4+ T cells sorted from PBMCs after roughly 18-hour stimulation, taken from a patient who received antiretroviral therapy. These TCRs come from an adult man with HIV who was CMV-seropositive.

The sample holds one count of this clone. This sequence joins TRBV7-9 and TRBJ1-1; a possible D gene is TRBD1 (5 bases). In germline, CDR1 is SEHNR, CDR2 FQNEAQ (reference sequence). This CDR3 region has 14 residues. V lost 1 base and J 3 bases, leaving 9 bases between the germline ends. The CDR3 nucleotides read TGTGCCAGCAGCTTAGTCCAGGGTGACACTGAAGCTTTCTTT. Amino acid sequence: CASSLVQGDTEAFF.

V usage is TRBV28 and J usage is TRBJ2-7; D unclear. Germline V gives CDR1 MDHEN, CDR2 SYDVKM. The CDR3 is 14 residues long. V gave up 7 bases and J gave up 4 bases, with 17 bases separating them. The CDR3 region has the DNA TGTGCCAGCAACCACGGACCGATCCGTTACGAGCAGTACTTC. Its translation: CASNHGPIRYEQYF.

The V gene is TRBV6-6, the J gene TRBJ2-2; 7 bases fit TRBD1. Germline-derived CDR1 and CDR2 are MNHNY and SVGAGI (reference sequence). V shed 5 bases and J 6 bases; nucleotides not matched to a gene: 3. The CDR3 sequence is 13 residues long. CDR3 loop: CASSVDRPGELFF. CDR3 in DNA: TGTGCCAGCAGTGTGGACAGGCCCGGGGAGCTGTTTTTT.

This chain connects TRBV6-6 to TRBJ2-3, with D tentatively TRBD2 (5 bases). Germline assignment: CDR1 MNHNY and CDR2 SVGAGI (reference sequence). Trimming left V 6 bases short and J 6 bases short, with 19 bases between. CDR3 size: 15 residues. CDR3 loop: CASSYRTPSQDTQYF. The DNA of the CDR3 is TGTGCCAGCAGCTATAGGACTCCCTCTCAGGATACGCAGTATTTT.

The chain carries TRBV14 and TRBJ1-2; 7 nucleotides line up with TRBD1. Germline V CDR1 and CDR2: SGHDN, FVKESK. The CDR3 loop spans 15 amino acids. Trimming at V came to 1 base and at J to 2 bases, leaving 4 bases not matched to a gene. The CDR3 coding sequence is TGTGCCAGCAGCCAAGCGACAGGGATCAACTATGGCTACACCTTC. Protein product: CASSQATGINYGYTF.

On this clone itself: Other DNA sequences in this specimen translate into the identical CDR3. The rearrangement uses TRBV29-1 and TRBJ2-7; D ambiguous. V was trimmed by 5 bases and J by 3 bases, leaving 11 bases between them. In germline, CDR1 is SQVTM, CDR2 ANQGSEA. CDR3 length equals 12 residues. CDR3 in DNA: TGCAGCGTTCGGCAGAGCCTCTACGAGCAGTACTTC. Its translation is CSVRQSLYEQYF.

This clone was detected once. The V call is TRBV6-5, the J call TRBJ2-5, with 12 bases identical to TRBD1. This CDR3 has 15 amino acids. Germline values: CDR1 MNHEY, CDR2 SVGAGI. The V and J ends lost 6 bases and 5 bases, in that order; junction bases with no gene match: 7. The CDR3 reads CASSRDRGRPETQYF. DNA for the CDR3: TGTGCCAGCAGCCGGGACAGGGGGCGGCCGGAGACCCAGTACTTC.

In its sample, this clone was seen a few times. The chain is built from TRBV5-1 and TRBJ1-2, with 8 bases aligning to TRBD1. The CDR3 contains 16 residues. Trimming cost V 1 base and J 8 bases; bases outside gene matches: 13. CDR1 is SGHRS and CDR2 is YFSETQ in the germline V gene. This CDR3 is CASSLSVAGGVKGYTF. The CDR3 nucleotides are TGCGCCAGCAGCTTGTCGGTCGCAGGGGGCGTGAAAGGCTACACCTTC.

This chain joins TRBV6-1 and TRBJ1-2, with a tentative D call TRBD1 (5 bases). The V end lost 3 bases, the J end lost 5 bases, and 7 bases lay between the germline ends. The CDR3 is 12 residues long. Germline V gene sequence: CDR1 MNHNS, CDR2 SASEGT. The CDR3 loop is CASSEGRYGYTF. In nucleotides, the CDR3 is TGTGCCAGCAGTGAGGGGCGTTATGGCTACACCTTC.

A single count supports this clone. V usage is TRBV28 and J usage is TRBJ2-7, with TRBD1 matching 7 bases. This CDR3 spans 17 amino acids. V lost 5 bases, J lost 1 base, and 14 bases stayed unmatched. Germline assignment: CDR1 MDHEN and CDR2 SYDVKM. As DNA, the CDR3 is TGTGCCAGCAGTCCTAGGGGGACAGACTGGAGGTCCTACGAGCAGTACTTC. It encodes CASSPRGTDWRSYEQYF.

The chain links TRBV2 to TRBJ2-2; 7 bases line up with TRBD2. The CDR3 consists of 13 residues. Per the germline V gene, CDR1 is SNHLY and CDR2 is FYNNEI. V trimming: 8 bases; J trimming: 3 bases; junction bases outside the gene matches: 3. For the CDR3, the DNA is TGTGCCAGCCCTGGGAGGGACACCGGGGAGCTGTTTTTT. It translates to CASPGRDTGELFF.

The chain links TRBV18 to TRBJ2-7; TRBD1 might be the D (5 bases). V was cut by 4 bases and J by 2 bases, with 12 bases left in between. The CDR3 spans 14 residues. CDR1 KGHSH and CDR2 LQKENI come from the germline V gene. CDR3 nucleotides: TGTGCCAGCTCACGGGGCCCAGACACCTACGAGCAGTACTTC. Protein: CASSRGPDTYEQYF.

The chain combines TRBV29-1 with TRBJ1-2; no firm D call. Germline loops: CDR1 SQVTM, CDR2 ANQGSEA. The CDR3 has 13 residues. With 7 bases removed from V and 8 bases from J, the gap between germline ends came to 20 bases. CDR3: CSAGRWAREGYTF. CDR3 nucleotides: TGCAGCGCCGGTCGGTGGGCCCGGGAAGGCTACACCTTC.

V usage is TRBV27 and J usage is TRBJ1-1; tentative D call: TRBD1 (5 bases). The CDR3 extends over 14 amino acids. CDR1 MNHEY and CDR2 SMNVEV come from the germline V gene (reference sequence). Trimming removed 4 bases at V and 4 bases at J, with 13 bases between. This CDR3 is CASSWAVGGTEAFF. The CDR3 coding sequence is TGTGCCAGCAGTTGGGCCGTCGGGGGCACTGAAGCTTTCTTT.

The CDR3 DNA sequence: TGTGCCAGCAGCTCCCCGTCCCGGGACAGGGCGAACACAGATACGCAGTATTTT. It translates to CASSSPSRDRANTDTQYF. The rearrangement uses TRBV7-2 and TRBJ2-3, with TRBD1 matching 9 bases. Germline CDR1 reads SGHTA; CDR2 reads FQGNSA. Trimming at V came to 4 bases and at J to 2 bases, leaving 13 bases not matched to a gene. The CDR3 contains 18 residues.

The V and J genes are TRBV19 and TRBJ2-1; TRBD2 agrees at 8 bases. The CDR3 contains 16 residues. Germline trimming cut 6 bases from V and 6 bases from J; bases unmatched to any gene: 13. Germline CDR1 LNHDA, CDR2 SQIVND (reference sequence). The chain's CDR3 is CASSTFTSGLGNEQFF. The CDR3 DNA follows: TGTGCCAGTAGCACCTTTACTAGCGGTCTCGGCAATGAGCAGTTCTTC.

The chain links TRBV19 to TRBJ1-4; no reliable D call. The V and J ends lost 5 bases and 7 bases respectively, with 20 bases between them. The CDR3 has 16 amino acids. Germline V gene data show CDR1 as LNHDA and CDR2 as SQIVND (reference sequence). In DNA, the CDR3 is TGTGCCAGTAGTGCCCAACTTCTTAGTCTAGGTGAAAAACTGTTTTTT. Its translation: CASSAQLLSLGEKLFF.

This clone was observed a single time. The V and J genes are TRBV6-5 and TRBJ2-7; 11 bases are shared with TRBD2. Trimming at V came to 4 bases and at J to 7 bases, leaving 6 bases not matched to a gene. CDR3 length: 14 residues. CDR1 and CDR2 from the germline V gene are MNHEY and SVGAGI. The CDR3 DNA follows: TGTGCCAGCAGTTCTCGGACTAGCGGGCGAGAGCAGTACTTC. Translation: CASSSRTSGREQYF.

This chain uses TRBV9 with TRBJ1-4, with 8 bases that match TRBD1. Germline CDR1 is SGDLS and CDR2 is YYNGEE. The J segment lost 8 bases and the V segment lost 4 bases, leaving 10 bases of the junction unmatched. The CDR3 is 15 residues long. Here the CDR3 reads CASSPTGGQREKLFF. The CDR3 nucleotides read TGTGCCAGCAGCCCCACAGGGGGACAGAGAGAAAAACTGTTTTTT. The full variable domain, completed using reference TRBV9 and TRBJ1-4, is DSGVTQTPKHLITATGQRVTLRCSPRSGDLSVYWYQQSLDQGLQFLIQYYNGEERAKGNILERFSAQQFPDLHSELNLSSLELGDSALYFCASSPTGGQREKLFFGSGTQLSVL.

This clone has more than one count but fewer than ten. The rearrangement links TRBV2 to TRBJ1-2, with 8 positions matching TRBD1. The CDR3 runs 12 residues. V trimming: 7 bases; J trimming: 8 bases; junction bases outside the gene matches: 6. Germline lookup yields CDR1 SNHLY and CDR2 FYNNEI. DNA for the CDR3: TGTGCCAGCAATGGGGACAGGAACGGCTACACCTTC. It is translated as CASNGDRNGYTF.

The table lists this clone with a few counts. The chain has TRBV14 and TRBJ1-3; D unclear. With 0 bases removed from V and 3 bases from J, the gap between germline ends came to 12 bases. CDR1 is SGHDN, CDR2 FVKESK, per germline. The CDR3 loop spans 16 amino acids. For the CDR3, the DNA is TGTGCCAGCAGCCAAGATCTGGGCGCAAGTGGAAACACCATATATTTT. Its protein product is CASSQDLGASGNTIYF.

This chain joins TRBV19 and TRBJ2-3, with TRBD1 as a possible D gene (5 bases). This CDR3 is built from 14 residues. V lost 3 bases and J lost 3, with 10 bases in between. From germline, CDR1 is LNHDA and CDR2 SQIVND (reference sequence). CDR3 protein: CASSIGAGTDTQYF. The CDR3 DNA sequence: TGTGCCAGTAGTATTGGGGCAGGTACAGATACGCAGTATTTT.

The genes are TRBV19 and TRBJ1-1; TRBD1 matches 7 bases. The CDR3 covers 13 residues. Germline-derived CDR1 and CDR2 are LNHDA and SQIVND (reference sequence). The V segment lost 5 bases and the J segment 5 bases; nucleotides outside the gene matches: 5. The chain's CDR3 is CASSVDRETEAFF. CDR3 DNA: TGTGCCAGTAGTGTCGACAGGGAAACTGAAGCTTTCTTT.

CDR3 DNA sequence: TGTGCCAGCAGCTTAGCCGTCGGGCTCAGTCGGCCCCAGCATTTT. This translates into CASSLAVGLSRPQHF. The V call is TRBV7-2, the J call TRBJ1-5; D gene ambiguous. The CDR3 runs to 15 residues. Trimming stripped 0 bases from V and 9 bases from J, with 15 bases between. The germline V gene encodes CDR1 SGHTA and CDR2 FQGNSA. Together with reference TRBV7-2 and TRBJ1-5, the CDR3 gives the full variable domain: GAGVSQSPSNKVTEKGKDVELRCDPISGHTALYWYRQSLGQGLEFLIYFQGNSAPDKSGLPSDRFSAERTGGSVSTLTIQRTQQEDSAVYLCASSLAVGLSRPQHFGDGTRLSIL.

This clone was observed a few times. V and J are TRBV5-1 and TRBJ1-1; perhaps TRBD1 as D (5 bases). Trimming stripped 0 bases from V and 0 bases from J, with 9 bases between. Germline values: CDR1 SGHRS, CDR2 YFSETQ. The CDR3 length is 15 residues. The CDR3 DNA sequence: TGCGCCAGCAGCTTGGATCGGGGGATGAACACTGAAGCTTTCTTT. It specifies CASSLDRGMNTEAFF.

CDR3 in DNA: TGTGCAAGTCGCTTAGGCTCGGGGGAGCAGTACTTC. The encoded protein is CASRLGSGEQYF. The rearrangement links TRBV12-2 to TRBJ2-7; TRBD2 reflects the table's D call only, with no check against the DNA. TRBV12-2 is assigned pseudogene status. This CDR3 region has 12 residues.

The chain recombines TRBV28 with TRBJ2-2; D unresolved. CDR3 size: 14 residues. V dropped 8 bases and J dropped 2 bases, with 12 bases sitting between them. Germline assignment: CDR1 MDHEN and CDR2 SYDVKM. CDR3 in amino acids: CASWRSDNTGELFF. The CDR3 bases are TGTGCCAGCTGGCGGTCCGACAACACCGGGGAGCTGTTTTTT.

The rearrangement uses TRBV2 and TRBJ1-5; D not resolved. Trimming took off 4 bases at V and 5 bases at J, with 15 bases between the two ends. The CDR3 contains 15 residues. Germline CDR1 and CDR2: SNHLY and FYNNEI. CDR3 coding DNA: TGTGCCAGCAGTGGGTTCCTAAGGAGTTATCAGCCCCAGCATTTT. Translating gives CASSGFLRSYQPQHF.